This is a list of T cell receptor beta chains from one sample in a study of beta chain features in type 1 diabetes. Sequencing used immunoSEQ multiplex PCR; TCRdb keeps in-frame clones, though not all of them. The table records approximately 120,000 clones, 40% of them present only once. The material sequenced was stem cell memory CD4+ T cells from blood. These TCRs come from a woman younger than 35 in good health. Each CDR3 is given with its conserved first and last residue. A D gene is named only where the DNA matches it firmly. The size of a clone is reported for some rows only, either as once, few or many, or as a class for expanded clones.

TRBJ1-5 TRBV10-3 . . TGTGCCATCAGCGAGGGGGGGGCTGAGCCCCAGCATTTT CAISEGGAEPQHF
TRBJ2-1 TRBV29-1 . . TGCAGCGTTGTACGCGGGCTGGGGCAGTTCTTC CSVVRGLGQFF
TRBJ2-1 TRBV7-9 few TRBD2 TGTGCCAGCAGCCGCGGGAGGGCCAGGACCCATGAGCAGTTCTTC CASSRGRARTHEQFF
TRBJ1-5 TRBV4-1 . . TGCGCCAGCAGCCAAGATCCCCAGTTAAATCAGCCCCAGCATTTT CASSQDPQLNQPQHF
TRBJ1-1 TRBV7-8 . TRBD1 TGTGCCAGCAGCCGATTAAGGACAGGACCGAACACTGAAGCTTTCTTT CASSRLRTGPNTEAFF
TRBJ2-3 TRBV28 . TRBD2 TGTGCCAGCAGTTGGACTAGCGGGAGGACAGATACGCAGTATTTT CASSWTSGRTDTQYF
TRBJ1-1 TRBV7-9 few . TGTGCCAGCAGCTTAGCCAGGGTCTTGGACACTGAAGCTTTCTTT CASSLARVLDTEAFF
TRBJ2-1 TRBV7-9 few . TGTGCCAGCAGCCGAGTCTACTACAATGAGCAGTTCTTC CASSRVYYNEQFF
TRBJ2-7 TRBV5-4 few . TGTGCCAGCAGCTTAGGCCACGGCGGCTACGAGCAGTACTTC CASSLGHGGYEQYF
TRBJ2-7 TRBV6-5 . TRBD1 TGTGCCAGCAGTTACGCCCGGACAGGGGCCTACGAGCAGTACTTC CASSYARTGAYEQYF
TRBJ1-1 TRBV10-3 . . TGTGCCATCAGTGAGCTAAACAGGGTCGGGGAAGCTTTCTTT CAISELNRVGEAFF
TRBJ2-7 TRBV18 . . TGTGCCAGCTCACCGGAGGGAGCTTTCCCCTACGAGCAGTACTTC CASSPEGAFPYEQYF
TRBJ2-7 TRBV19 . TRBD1 TGTGCCAGTAGTCCATGGACAGGGAGCTCCTACGAGCAGTACTTC CASSPWTGSSYEQYF
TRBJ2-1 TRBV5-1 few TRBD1 TGCGCCAGCAGCCCGGGACAGAATTACAATGAGCAGTTCTTC CASSPGQNYNEQFF
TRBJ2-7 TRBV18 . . TGTGCCAGCTCTATATATGGGGCCGAGCAGTACTTC CASSIYGAEQYF
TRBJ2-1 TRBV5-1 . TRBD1 TGCGCCAGCAGCTTAGGTGGGGACAGGGTGTTGAATGAGCAGTTCTTC CASSLGGDRVLNEQFF
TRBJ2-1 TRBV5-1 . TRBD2 TGCGCCAGCAGCAGCGGGGTCTACAATGAGCAGTTCTTC CASSSGVYNEQFF
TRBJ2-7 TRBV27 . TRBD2 TGTGCCAGCAGTTTATCCCGGACTAGCGTACACGAGCAGTACTTC CASSLSRTSVHEQYF
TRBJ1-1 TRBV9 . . TGTGCCAGCAGCGTAGAGGTGGGTCGGGGTGAAGCTTTCTTT CASSVEVGRGEAFF